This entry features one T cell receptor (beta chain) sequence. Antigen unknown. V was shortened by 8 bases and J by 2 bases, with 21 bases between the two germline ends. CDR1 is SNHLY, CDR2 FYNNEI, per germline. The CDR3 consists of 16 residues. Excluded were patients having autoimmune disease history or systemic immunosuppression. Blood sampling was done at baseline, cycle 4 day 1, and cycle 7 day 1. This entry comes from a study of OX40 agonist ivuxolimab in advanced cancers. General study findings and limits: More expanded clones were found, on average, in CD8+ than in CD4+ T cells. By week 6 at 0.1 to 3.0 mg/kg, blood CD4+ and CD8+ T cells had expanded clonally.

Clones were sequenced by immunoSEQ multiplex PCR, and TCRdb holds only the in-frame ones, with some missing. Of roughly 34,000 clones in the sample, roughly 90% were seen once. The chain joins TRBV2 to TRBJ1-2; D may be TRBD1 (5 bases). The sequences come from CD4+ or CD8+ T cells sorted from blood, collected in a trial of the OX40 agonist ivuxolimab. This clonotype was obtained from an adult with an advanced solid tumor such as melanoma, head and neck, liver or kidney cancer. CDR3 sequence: CASLSPSGRRNYGYTF. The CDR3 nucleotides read TGTGCCAGCTTGAGTCCGTCAGGGCGACGCAACTATGGCTACACCTTC. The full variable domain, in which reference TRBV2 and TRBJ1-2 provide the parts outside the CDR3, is EPEVTQTPSHQVTQMGQEVILRCVPISNHLYFYWYRQILGQKVEFLVSFYNNEISEKSEIFDDQFSVERPDGSNFTLKIRSTKLEDSAMYFCASLSPSGRRNYGYTFGSGTRLTVV.